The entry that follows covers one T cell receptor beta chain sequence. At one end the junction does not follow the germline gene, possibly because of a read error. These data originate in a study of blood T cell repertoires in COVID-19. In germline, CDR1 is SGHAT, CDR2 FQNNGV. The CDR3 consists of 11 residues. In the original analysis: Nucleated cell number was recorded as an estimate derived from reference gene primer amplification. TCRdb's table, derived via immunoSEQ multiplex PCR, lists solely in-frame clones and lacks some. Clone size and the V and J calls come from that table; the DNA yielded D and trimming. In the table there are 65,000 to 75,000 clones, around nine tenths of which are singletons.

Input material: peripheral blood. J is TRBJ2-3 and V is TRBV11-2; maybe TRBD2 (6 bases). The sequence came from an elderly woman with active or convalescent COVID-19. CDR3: CASSSSRRLGF. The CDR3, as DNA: TGTGCCAGCAGCTCCTCAAGACGACTAGGCTTT.